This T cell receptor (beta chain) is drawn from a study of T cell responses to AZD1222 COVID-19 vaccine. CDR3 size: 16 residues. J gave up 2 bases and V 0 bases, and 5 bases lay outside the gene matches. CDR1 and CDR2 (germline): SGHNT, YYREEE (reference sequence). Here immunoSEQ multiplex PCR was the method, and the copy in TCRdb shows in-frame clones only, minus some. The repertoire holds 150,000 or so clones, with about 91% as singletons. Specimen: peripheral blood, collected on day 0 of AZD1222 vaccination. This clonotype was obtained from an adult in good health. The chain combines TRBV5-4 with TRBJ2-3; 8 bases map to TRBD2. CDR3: CASSLAGRAVTDTQYF. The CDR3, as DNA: TGTGCCAGCAGCTTGGCCGGGAGGGCCGTCACAGATACGCAGTATTTT.